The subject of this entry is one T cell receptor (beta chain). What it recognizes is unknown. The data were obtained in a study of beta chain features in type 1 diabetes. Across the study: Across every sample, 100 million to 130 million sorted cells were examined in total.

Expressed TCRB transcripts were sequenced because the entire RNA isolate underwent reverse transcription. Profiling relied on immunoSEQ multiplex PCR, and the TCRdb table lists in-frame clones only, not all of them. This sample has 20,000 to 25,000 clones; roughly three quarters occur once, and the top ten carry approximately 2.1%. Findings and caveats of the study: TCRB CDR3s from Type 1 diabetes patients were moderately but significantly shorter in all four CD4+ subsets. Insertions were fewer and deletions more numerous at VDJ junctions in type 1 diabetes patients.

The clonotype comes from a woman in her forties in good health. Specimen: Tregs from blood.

CDR3 nucleotide sequence: TGTGCCAGCTCACCGGCCGGGTTCACAGATACGCAGTATTTT. Translated: CASSPAGFTDTQYF. V gene TRBV18 combines with J gene TRBJ2-3; D is unresolved. Trimming took off 3 bases at V and 2 bases at J, with 9 bases between the two ends. CDR3 length equals 14 residues. Germline assignment: CDR1 KGHSH and CDR2 LQKENI.